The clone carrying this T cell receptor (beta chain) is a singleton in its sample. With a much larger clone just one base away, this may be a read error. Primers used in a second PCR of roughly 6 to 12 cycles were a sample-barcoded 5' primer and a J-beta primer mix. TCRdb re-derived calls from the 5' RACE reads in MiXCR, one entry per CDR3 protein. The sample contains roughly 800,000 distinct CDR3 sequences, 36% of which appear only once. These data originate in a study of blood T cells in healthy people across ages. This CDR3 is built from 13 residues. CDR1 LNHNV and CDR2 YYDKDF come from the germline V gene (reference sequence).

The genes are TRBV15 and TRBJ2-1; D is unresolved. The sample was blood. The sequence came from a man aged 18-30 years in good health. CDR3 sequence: CAASDWGTNEQFF. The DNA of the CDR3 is TGTGCCGCCAGCGATTGGGGAACTAATGAGCAGTTCTTC.